Below, 20 T cell receptor beta chains from the same sample are listed, as sequenced in a study of OX40 agonist ivuxolimab in advanced cancers. This table comes from immunoSEQ multiplex PCR, and its TCRdb copy is limited to in-frame clones, with some not included. Of tens of thousands of clones detected, around 89% appear once; the ten largest clones hold around 0.45%. The sequencing here drew on CD4+ or CD8+ T cells sorted from blood, taken in a trial of the OX40 agonist ivuxolimab. The receptors shown here come from an adult with an advanced solid tumor such as melanoma, head and neck, liver or kidney cancer.

The rearrangement uses TRBV18 and TRBJ2-1; 7 nucleotides match TRBD1. This CDR3 spans 14 amino acids. The ends lost 5 bases at V and 2 bases at J; junction bases unmatched: 3. Germline V gives CDR1 KGHSH, CDR2 LQKENI. CDR3 in amino acids: CASSAGTAYNEQFF. CDR3 DNA sequence: TGTGCCAGCTCAGCCGGGACAGCCTACAATGAGCAGTTCTTC.

This chain links TRBV7-2 with TRBJ2-3, with 8 bases aligning to TRBD2. Unmatched junction bases numbered 9, after V lost 5 bases and J lost 8 bases. Per germline, CDR1 SGHTA and CDR2 FQGNSA. CDR3 length: 14 amino acids. Written as DNA, the CDR3 is TGTGCCAGCAGCCCGGGAGGGGGGGCGCGTACGCAGTATTTT. Amino acids: CASSPGGGARTQYF.

J is TRBJ2-1 and V is TRBV10-3; D perhaps matches TRBD1 (6 bases). The CDR3 loop spans 13 amino acids. V was cut by 3 bases and J by 8 bases, with 11 bases left in between. CDR1 and CDR2 from the germline V gene are ENHRY and SYGVKD. The CDR3 loop reads CAISDYREDEQFF. Written as DNA, the CDR3 is TGTGCCATCAGTGATTACAGGGAAGATGAGCAGTTCTTC.

The genes are TRBV5-1 and TRBJ2-1, with 8 bases lining up with TRBD1. V trimming: 4 bases; J trimming: 5 bases; junction bases outside the gene matches: 8. The CDR3 consists of 15 residues. CDR1 and CDR2 (germline): SGHRS, YFSETQ. CDR3 DNA sequence: TGCGCCAGCAGCATGATGGACAGGGCAGACAATGAGCAGTTCTTC. This gives the protein CASSMMDRADNEQFF. Drawing the rest from reference TRBV5-1 and TRBJ2-1, the complete variable domain is KAGVTQTPRYLIKTRGQQVTLSCSPISGHRSVSWYQQTPGQGLQFLFEYFSETQRNKGNFPGRFSGRQFSNSRSEMNVSTLELGDSALYLCASSMMDRADNEQFFGPGTRLTVL.

The chain joins TRBV9 to TRBJ1-1; perhaps TRBD1 as D (5 bases). Germline loops: CDR1 SGDLS, CDR2 YYNGEE. The CDR3 is 16 amino acids. V shed 4 bases and J shed 6 bases, with 22 bases lying between them. CDR3 region: CASSRGWGSSGSEAFF. CDR3 DNA sequence: TGTGCCAGCAGCAGGGGATGGGGCAGCTCGGGTTCTGAAGCTTTCTTT. The full variable domain, completed using reference TRBV9 and TRBJ1-1, is DSGVTQTPKHLITATGQRVTLRCSPRSGDLSVYWYQQSLDQGLQFLIQYYNGEERAKGNILERFSAQQFPDLHSELNLSSLELGDSALYFCASSRGWGSSGSEAFFGQGTRLTVV.

The rearrangement uses TRBV18 and TRBJ1-1, with D maybe TRBD1 (5 bases). CDR3 size: 15 residues. V lost 2 bases, J lost 3 bases, and 13 bases lay in between. Germline CDR1 KGHSH, CDR2 LQKENI. CDR3 sequence reads: CASSPASREYTEAFF. The CDR3 DNA is TGTGCCAGCTCACCAGCTAGCAGGGAATACACTGAAGCTTTCTTT.

The V and J genes are TRBV28 and TRBJ2-7; 7 nucleotides match TRBD2. The germline V gene encodes CDR1 MDHEN and CDR2 SYDVKM. The CDR3 loop spans 15 amino acids. V lost 5 bases to trimming and J lost 5 bases; unmatched junction nucleotides: 12. CDR3: CASSPVGGFSNEQYF. The CDR3 nucleotides read TGTGCCAGCAGTCCAGTCGGGGGGTTTAGTAACGAGCAGTACTTC. The full variable domain, rest sourced from reference TRBV28 and TRBJ2-7, is DVKVTQSSRYLVKRTGEKVFLECVQDMDHENMFWYRQDPGLGLRLIYFSYDVKMKEKGDIPEGYSVSREKKERFSLILESASTNQTSMYLCASSPVGGFSNEQYFGPGTRLTVT.

The chain has TRBV9 and TRBJ1-2; D unclear. The germline V gene has CDR1 SGDLS and CDR2 YYNGEE. This CDR3 is 11 amino acids long. Trimming cost V 3 bases and J 6 bases, with 6 bases left between them. The chain's CDR3 is CASSARDGYTF. In DNA, the CDR3 is TGTGCCAGCAGCGCAAGAGATGGCTACACCTTC.

The genes are TRBV10-3 and TRBJ2-1; 7 bases line up with TRBD1. Germline CDR1 and CDR2: ENHRY and SYGVKD. Trimming took 2 bases from V and 6 from J; bases not matched to a gene: 7. This CDR3 has 15 residues. Here the CDR3 reads CAISEAQGVSNEQFF. CDR3 bases: TGTGCCATCAGTGAGGCTCAGGGGGTGAGCAATGAGCAGTTCTTC.

The chain links TRBV5-6 to TRBJ2-3; the match to TRBD2 covers 9 bases. This CDR3 has 17 residues. Trimming took 3 bases from V and 7 from J; bases not matched to a gene: 15. Germline V gives CDR1 SGHDT, CDR2 YYEEEE. The CDR3 spells CASSSRRAGGLRYTQYF. CDR3 in DNA: TGTGCCAGCAGCTCCCGACGAGCGGGGGGCCTTAGGTATACGCAGTATTTT. Filled out from reference TRBV5-6 and TRBJ2-3, the complete variable domain reads DAGVTQSPTHLIKTRGQQVTLRCSPKSGHDTVSWYQQALGQGPQFIFQYYEEEERQRGNFPDRFSGHQFPNYSSELNVNALLLGDSALYLCASSSRRAGGLRYTQYFGPGTRLTVL.

This clone has just one count. The chain employs TRBV5-5 and TRBJ1-4; D is unclear. The CDR3 is 16 residues long. Germline V gene sequence: CDR1 SGHKS, CDR2 YYEKEE (reference sequence). Deletions cut 4 bases from V and 0 bases from J, with 13 bases between. CDR3: CASSRRPPSTNEKLFF. The DNA of the CDR3 is TGTGCCAGCAGCCGGAGGCCCCCCTCAACTAATGAAAAACTGTTTTTT.

This clone occurred once. V is TRBV7-2 and J is TRBJ1-1; no clear D gene. The CDR3 loop spans 13 amino acids. Per the germline V gene, CDR1 is SGHTA and CDR2 is FQGNSA. Trimming removed 5 bases at V and 3 bases at J, with 10 bases between. In nucleotides, the CDR3 is TGTGCCAGCAGCACCCGGCGGGACACTGAAGCTTTCTTT. This translates into CASSTRRDTEAFF.

The V and J genes are TRBV2 and TRBJ2-5; D call uncertain. This CDR3 contains 11 residues. Germline loops: CDR1 SNHLY, CDR2 FYNNEI. The V end was cut by 5 bases, the J end by 1 base, with 2 bases between. The CDR3 spells CASSPQETQYF. The CDR3 DNA reads TGTGCCAGCAGTCCCCAAGAGACCCAGTACTTC.

The V and J genes are TRBV7-3 and TRBJ1-1; D is perhaps TRBD1 (6 bases). This CDR3 comprises 14 residues. The V end lost 1 base, the J end lost 3 bases, and 9 bases lay between the germline ends. The germline CDR1 and CDR2 sequences are SGHTA and FQGTGA. The CDR3 DNA sequence: TGTGCCAGCAGCTTAAACAGGGTGGACACTGAAGCTTTCTTT. Amino acids: CASSLNRVDTEAFF.

The chain joins TRBV18 to TRBJ1-2; D is ambiguous. CDR3 size: 12 residues. V lost 4 bases and J lost 6, with 9 bases in between. Germline V gene data show CDR1 as KGHSH and CDR2 as LQKENI. CDR3 nucleotide sequence: TGTGCCAGCTCACAAGGAATTGATGGCTACACCTTC. It codes for CASSQGIDGYTF.

This clone was observed a handful of times. The J gene is TRBJ2-7, the V gene TRBV7-8; a weak D match, TRBD2 (6 bases). Germline assignment: CDR1 SGHVS and CDR2 FQNEAQ. The V and J ends lost 5 bases and 4 bases respectively, with 18 bases between them. The CDR3 runs to 15 residues. CDR3 sequence: CASSPGTGFLYEQYF. In DNA, the CDR3 is TGTGCCAGCAGCCCAGGGACTGGTTTCCTTTACGAGCAGTACTTC.

This chain connects TRBV7-9 to TRBJ2-2, with a possible D match to TRBD2 (5 bases). CDR3 size: 16 residues. CDR1 and CDR2 from the germline V gene are SEHNR and FQNEAQ (reference sequence). V lost 5 bases and J 4 bases, leaving 17 bases between the germline ends. CDR3 sequence: CASSPLVGSPTGELFF. The DNA of the CDR3 is TGTGCCAGCAGCCCCCTAGTGGGGAGCCCCACCGGGGAGCTGTTTTTT.

This clone was detected a few times. This rearrangement joins TRBV29-1 to TRBJ1-1; D may be TRBD1 (6 bases). This CDR3 is built from 13 residues. CDR1 is SQVTM and CDR2 is ANQGSEA in the germline V gene. V was clipped by 6 bases and J by 5 bases, with 16 bases between them. DNA for the CDR3: TGCAGCGTAGGAAATCATCAGGGGACTGAAGCTTTCTTT. Encoded protein: CSVGNHQGTEAFF.

The CDR3 sequence: CASRAGVWSNQPQHF. In DNA, the CDR3 is TGTGCCAGCAGAGCAGGGGTGTGGAGCAATCAGCCCCAGCATTTT. The V and J genes are TRBV27 and TRBJ1-5, with D perhaps matching TRBD1 (6 bases). The V gene's germline CDR1 is MNHEY and CDR2 SMNVEV (reference sequence). V was shortened by 6 bases and J by 1 base, with 13 bases between the two germline ends. The CDR3 has 15 amino acids.

The V call is TRBV5-1, the J call TRBJ1-5; the D gene is possibly TRBD1 (5 bases). CDR1 and CDR2 (germline): SGHRS, YFSETQ. Trimming removed 0 bases from V and 0 bases from J, with 10 bases in between. The CDR3 is made up of 16 amino acids. The CDR3 coding sequence is TGCGCCAGCAGCTTGGGGGACGTGTATAGCAATCAGCCCCAGCATTTT. Translating it yields CASSLGDVYSNQPQHF.